The present entry profiles one T cell receptor beta chain with its context. What it binds is unknown. Germline-derived CDR1 and CDR2 are SGHAT and FQNNGV. V trimming: 3 bases; J trimming: 2 bases; junction bases outside the gene matches: 3. There are 14 residues in the CDR3. The primer mix had 60 Vbeta and 13 Jbeta primers. Measured with immunoSEQ multiplex PCR; TCRdb has only the in-frame clones, and not every one. In the table there are about 190,000 clones, roughly 80% of which are singletons. The entry originates in a study of cytomegalovirus exposure and HLA in healthy donors. Study background: Most donors, 70% to 85% of approximately 400 genotyped, fell in the Caucasian-associated ancestry cluster. Study findings and constraints: Analysis was performed later, and it showed HLA-associated TCR beta chains to be more clonally expanded than equally common others. The authors listed 150 to 200 TCR beta chains as cytomegalovirus-associated. In vitro assays verified that three CMV-associated chains recognized CMV antigens specifically.

This sequence joins TRBV11-2 and TRBJ2-7; 8 nucleotides align to TRBD2. The receptor comes from a woman younger than 45 in good health and CMV-seropositive. Specimen: PBMCs. CDR3 region: CASSFTGGTYEQYF. The CDR3 nucleotides read TGTGCCAGCAGCTTTACGGGGGGGACCTACGAGCAGTACTTC. The full variable domain, completed using reference TRBV11-2 and TRBJ2-7, is EAGVAQSPRYKIIEKRQSVAFWCNPISGHATLYWYQQILGQGPKLLIQFQNNGVVDDSQLPKDRFSAERLKGVDSTLKIQPAKLEDSAVYLCASSFTGGTYEQYFGPGTRLTVT.